The 17 T cell receptor beta chains in this list originate from one sample, sequenced in a study of T cell responses to AZD1222 COVID-19 vaccine. Method: immunoSEQ multiplex PCR; TCRdb's copy keeps in-frame clones and lacks some. Seen here are about 100,000 clones, more than 75% observed once, and the top ten hold 15% to 20%. The specimen comprised peripheral blood, sampled on day 0 of AZD1222 vaccination. The receptors come from an adult in good health.

J is TRBJ2-7 and V is TRBV19, with TRBD1 matching over 8 bases. CDR3 length: 13 amino acids. V lost 5 bases to trimming and J lost 6 bases; unmatched junction nucleotides: 6. Germline-derived CDR1 and CDR2 are LNHDA and SQIVND (reference sequence). The CDR3 is CASSLAGGVEQYF. The CDR3 nucleotides read TGTGCCAGTAGTTTAGCAGGGGGCGTCGAGCAGTACTTC.

The V and J genes are TRBV12-3 or TRBV12-4 and TRBJ2-5, with a weak D call TRBD2 (5 bases). This CDR3 spans 13 amino acids. V lost 5 bases to trimming and J lost 5 bases, with 12 bases between them. For the CDR3, the DNA is TGTGCCAGCAGTGGACTGGTGGTGGAGACCCAGTACTTC. This codes for CASSGLVVETQYF.

The rearrangement joins TRBV30 to TRBJ2-6; no definite D call. Germline values: CDR1 GTSNPN, CDR2 SVGIG (reference sequence). This CDR3 is built from 13 residues. CDR3 DNA: TGTGCTACCGACTTGACTGGGGCCAACGTCCTGACTTTC. This sequence encodes CATDLTGANVLTF.

This sequence joins TRBV18 and TRBJ2-2; TRBD2 might be the D (5 bases). V lost 3 bases to trimming and J lost 1 base, with 12 bases between them. The germline V gene has CDR1 KGHSH and CDR2 LQKENI. This CDR3 comprises 16 residues. The chain's CDR3 is CASSPSLGENTGELFF. CDR3 coding DNA: TGTGCCAGCTCACCCTCACTAGGTGAGAACACCGGGGAGCTGTTTTTT.

The V and J genes are TRBV5-4 and TRBJ1-5, with D hard to call. The V gene's germline CDR1 is SGHNT and CDR2 YYREEE (reference sequence). The CDR3 covers 13 residues. V shed 2 bases and J shed 1 base, with 4 bases lying between them. CDR3 coding DNA: TGTGCCAGCAGCTTAAACAGCAATCAGCCCCAGCATTTT. Encoded protein: CASSLNSNQPQHF.

The chain links TRBV11-2 to TRBJ1-1; D not resolved. Trimming cost V 2 bases and J 1 base, with 8 bases left between them. Germline values: CDR1 SGHAT, CDR2 FQNNGV. The CDR3 loop spans 14 amino acids. CDR3 DNA sequence: TGTGCCAGCAGCTTACAAGGGTCGAACACTGAAGCTTTCTTT. This sequence encodes CASSLQGSNTEAFF.

V is TRBV28 and J is TRBJ2-7; TRBD1 or TRBD2 may be the D gene (5 bases each). CDR1 MDHEN and CDR2 SYDVKM come from the germline V gene. The CDR3 extends over 14 amino acids. V was trimmed by 4 bases and J by 3 bases, leaving 13 bases between them. The CDR3 spells CASSSHGDGYEQYF. DNA of the CDR3: TGTGCCAGCAGTTCTCACGGGGACGGCTACGAGCAGTACTTC.

A single count supports this clone. The J gene is TRBJ1-1, the V gene TRBV27; D unclear. The CDR3 loop spans 13 amino acids. Germline V gene data show CDR1 as MNHEY and CDR2 as SMNVEV (reference sequence). Trimming stripped 2 bases from V and 2 bases from J, with 6 bases between. For the CDR3, the DNA is TGTGCCAGCAGTTTAGAGACAAACACTGAAGCTTTCTTT. Its translation is CASSLETNTEAFF.

The chain combines TRBV28 with TRBJ2-3; 7 bases line up with TRBD2. With V trimmed by 4 bases and J by 1 base, 17 bases remained unmatched. This CDR3 has 19 amino acids. Germline values: CDR1 MDHEN, CDR2 SYDVKM. The CDR3 protein is CASSSLGWGGNRGTDTQYF. In DNA form, the CDR3 reads TGTGCCAGCAGTTCCCTCGGCTGGGGGGGGAACCGAGGCACAGATACGCAGTATTTT.

The chain employs TRBV5-4 and TRBJ1-2; D gene unclear. The CDR3 runs to 11 residues. Per germline, CDR1 SGHNT and CDR2 YYREEE (reference sequence). Trimming pared 1 base from V and 7 bases from J, leaving 5 bases between. The CDR3 DNA is TGTGCCAGCAGCTTGATGGGTGGCTACACCTTC. This translates into CASSLMGGYTF.

The V and J genes are TRBV2 and TRBJ2-1, with D perhaps TRBD1 or TRBD2 (5 bases each). Trimming cost V 3 bases and J 8 bases, with 14 bases left between them. Germline CDR1 and CDR2: SNHLY and FYNNEI. The CDR3 consists of 14 residues. The CDR3 is CASSDWGSEDEQFF. The CDR3 nucleotides read TGTGCCAGCAGTGATTGGGGGAGTGAGGATGAGCAGTTCTTC. The full variable domain, its missing parts supplied by reference TRBV2 and TRBJ2-1, is EPEVTQTPSHQVTQMGQEVILRCVPISNHLYFYWYRQILGQKVEFLVSFYNNEISEKSEIFDDQFSVERPDGSNFTLKIRSTKLEDSAMYFCASSDWGSEDEQFFGPGTRLTVL.

This clone appeared once. The gene calls are TRBV9 and TRBJ1-2; D unresolved. V dropped 2 bases and J dropped 2 bases, with 16 bases sitting between them. The CDR3 runs to 16 residues. CDR1 SGDLS and CDR2 YYNGEE come from the germline V gene. The DNA for the CDR3 is TGTGCCAGCAGCGTTTTTTCCAAGGGCCGCAACTATGGCTACACCTTC. This translates into CASSVFSKGRNYGYTF.

This chain links TRBV3-1 (or the pseudogene TRBV3-2) with TRBJ2-4; 9 bases agree with TRBD2. The CDR3 contains 15 residues. Germline-derived CDR1 and CDR2 are LGHDT and YNNKEL (reference sequence). Germline trimming cut 2 bases from V and 8 bases from J; bases unmatched to any gene: 7. The CDR3 coding sequence is TGTGCCAGCAGCCAAAGTAGCGGGAGTAGACACATTCAGTACTTC. This sequence encodes CASSQSSGSRHIQYF.

Of note for this clone: The sample contains more than one DNA sequence encoding this CDR3. This chain uses TRBV6-5 with TRBJ2-7, with D perhaps TRBD1 (6 bases). CDR3 length equals 15 residues. Germline CDR1 reads MNHEY; CDR2 reads SVGAGI. V lost 2 bases to trimming and J lost 0 bases, with 11 bases between them. Written as DNA, the CDR3 is TGTGCCAGCAGTTACGGGGCAGGGGCCTCCTACGAGCAGTACTTC. Its translation: CASSYGAGASYEQYF.

The J gene is TRBJ1-2, the V gene TRBV29-1; possibly TRBD1 for D (5 bases). The CDR3 has 14 amino acids. CDR1 SQVTM and CDR2 ANQGSEA come from the germline V gene. Trimming left V 7 bases short and J 3 bases short, with 18 bases between. This CDR3 is CSAQSDSLYYGYTF. The CDR3 nucleotides read TGCAGCGCTCAATCCGACAGTCTTTACTATGGCTACACCTTC.

The genes are TRBV21-1 and TRBJ2-6; the table gives TRBD1 as D, unverified against the DNA. TRBV21-1 is an annotated pseudogene. This CDR3 has 18 amino acids. CDR3 nucleotide sequence: TGTGCCAGCAGCAAAGTCGGGACAGCCACTCCTGGGGCCAACGTCCTGACTTTC. Translation gives CASSKVGTATPGANVLTF.

The chain uses TRBV19 and TRBJ2-7; 9 bases are shared with TRBD1. CDR1 LNHDA and CDR2 SQIVND come from the germline V gene (reference sequence). This CDR3 contains 14 residues. With V trimmed by 4 bases and J by 6 bases, 7 bases remained unmatched. CDR3 in DNA: TGTGCCAGTAGTACCCGGACAGGGGTTACCGAGCAGTACTTC. Translating gives CASSTRTGVTEQYF.